Here is one T cell receptor (beta chain) with its context. The antigen is undetermined. Germline CDR1 MGHRA, CDR2 YSYEKL. Trimming shortened V by 5 bases and J by 4 bases, and 12 bases separated the two germline ends. There are 14 residues in the CDR3. This sample was included in a study of neoadjuvant nivolumab and ipilimumab in lung cancer. Profiled with immunoSEQ multiplex PCR; TCRdb holds only in-frame clones, not every one. Of 25,000 to 35,000 clones listed, under 95% were seen once; the top ten hold approximately 2.2%. Study conclusions and caveats: TCR receptors were sequenced in few samples.

The sample in question was peripheral blood, obtained after neoadjuvant nivolumab, alone or with ipilimumab, at or shortly before surgery. The receptor was derived from an adult with non-small cell lung cancer. This sequence joins TRBV4-1 and TRBJ1-5, with D maybe TRBD1 (5 bases). CDR3 in DNA: TGCGCCAGCAGCGATTCGGGACGGAATCAGCCCCAGCATTTT. Translation: CASSDSGRNQPQHF.